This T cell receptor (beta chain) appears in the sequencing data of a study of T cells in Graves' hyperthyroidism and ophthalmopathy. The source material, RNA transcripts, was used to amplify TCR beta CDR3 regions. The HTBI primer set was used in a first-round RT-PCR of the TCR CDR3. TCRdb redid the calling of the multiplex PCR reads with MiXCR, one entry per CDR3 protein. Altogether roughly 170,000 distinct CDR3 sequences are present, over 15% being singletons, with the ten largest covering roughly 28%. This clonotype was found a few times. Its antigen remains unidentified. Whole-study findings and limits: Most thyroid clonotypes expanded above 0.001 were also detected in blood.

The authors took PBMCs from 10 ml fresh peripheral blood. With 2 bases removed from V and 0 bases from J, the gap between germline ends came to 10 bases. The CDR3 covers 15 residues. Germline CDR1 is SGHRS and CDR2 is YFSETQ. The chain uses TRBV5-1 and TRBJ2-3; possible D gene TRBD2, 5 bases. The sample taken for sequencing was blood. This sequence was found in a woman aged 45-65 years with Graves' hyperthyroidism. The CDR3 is CASSFGSASTDTQYF. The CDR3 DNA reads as TGCGCCAGCAGCTTTGGTAGCGCTAGCACAGATACGCAGTATTTT.